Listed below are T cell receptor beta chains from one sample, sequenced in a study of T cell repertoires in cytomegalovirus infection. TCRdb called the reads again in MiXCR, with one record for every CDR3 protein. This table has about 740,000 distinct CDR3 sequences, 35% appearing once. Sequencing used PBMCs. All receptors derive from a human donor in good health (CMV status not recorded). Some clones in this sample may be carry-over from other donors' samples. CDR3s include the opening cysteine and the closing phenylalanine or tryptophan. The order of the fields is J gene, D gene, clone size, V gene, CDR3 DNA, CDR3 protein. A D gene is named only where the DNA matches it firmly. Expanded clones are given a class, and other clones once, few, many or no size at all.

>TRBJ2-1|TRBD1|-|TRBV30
TGTGCCCGGAACGACAGGGAAGGACTGGAGCAGTTCTTC
CARNDREGLEQFF
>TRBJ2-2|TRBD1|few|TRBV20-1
TGCAGTGCTAGATCAACAGGGGGCAGTCTGTTTTTT
CSARSTGGSLFF
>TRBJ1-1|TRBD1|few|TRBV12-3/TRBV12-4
TGTGCCAGCACCCTAGACAGGGGGGTAGCTTTCTTT
CASTLDRGVAFF
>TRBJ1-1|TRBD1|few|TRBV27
TGTGCCAGCAGTGGAAGCCCACAGGGGAGGAAAGCTTTCTTT
CASSGSPQGRKAFF
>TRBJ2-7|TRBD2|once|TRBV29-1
TGCAGCGTCACCAAGGGCGGGAGAGGCTCCTACGAGCAGTACTTC
CSVTKGGRGSYEQYF
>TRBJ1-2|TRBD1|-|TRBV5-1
TGCGCCAGCAGCTTGGCCCTGACAGGGGGAGGAGGCTACACCTTC
CASSLALTGGGGYTF
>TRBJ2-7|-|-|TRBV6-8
TGTGCCAGCAGTAACGGGGGACGGCGGGGCGAGCAGTACTTC
CASSNGGRRGEQYF
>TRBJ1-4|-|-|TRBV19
TGTGCCAGTAGTAGATACAGGGATCAGAATGAAAAACTGTTTTTT
CASSRYRDQNEKLFF
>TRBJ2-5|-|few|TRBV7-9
TGTGCCAGCAGCTTACGAGGTGGTAGAGAGACCCAGTACTTC
CASSLRGGRETQYF
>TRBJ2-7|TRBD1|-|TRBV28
TGTGCCAGCAGGCCCAACTTTCGGACAGGGTACCGGGGCGAGCAGTACTTC
CASRPNFRTGYRGEQYF
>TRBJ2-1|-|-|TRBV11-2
TGTGCCAGCAGCTCTACCGGGCCCTACAATGAGCAGTTCTTC
CASSSTGPYNEQFF
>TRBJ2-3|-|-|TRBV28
TGTGCCAGCAGTTTGCCCGGACCAGACACAGATACGCAGTATTTT
CASSLPGPDTDTQYF
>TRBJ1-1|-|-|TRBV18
TGTGCCAGCTCACCTGGTGACGAAGCTTTCTTT
CASSPGDEAFF
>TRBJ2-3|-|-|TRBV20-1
TGCAGTGCTAGTTACCCCGGCAGCGAGTTTCCAGATACGCAGTATTTT
CSASYPGSEFPDTQYF
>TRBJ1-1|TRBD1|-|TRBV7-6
TGTGCCAGCAGCCCTGGACAGGCCACTGAAGCTTTCTTT
CASSPGQATEAFF
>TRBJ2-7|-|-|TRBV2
TGTGCCAGCAGCCCCAGCAGGGGCTACGAGCAGTACTTC
CASSPSRGYEQYF
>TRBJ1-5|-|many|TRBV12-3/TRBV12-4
TGTGCCAGCAGCTTTCGGAGTTTATTGGCGGGACAAAGCAATCAGCCCCAGCATTTT
CASSFRSLLAGQSNQPQHF
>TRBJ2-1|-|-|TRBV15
TGTGCCACCAGCAGAGATCGCGGGGCAGGGACTCCCCTCACGGAGAAGTTCTTC
CATSRDRGAGTPLTEKFF
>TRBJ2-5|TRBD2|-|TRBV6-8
TGTGCCAGCAGTTACGGGAGCGGGGGCCAAGAGACCCAGTACTTC
CASSYGSGGQETQYF
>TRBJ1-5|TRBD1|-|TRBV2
TGTGCCAGCAGTGAAGTAGGGACAGGGTCCGGGCCCCAGCATTTT
CASSEVGTGSGPQHF
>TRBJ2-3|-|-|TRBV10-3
TGTGCCATCAGGTCGGAGGGCCCTTACACAGATACGCAGTATTTT
CAIRSEGPYTDTQYF
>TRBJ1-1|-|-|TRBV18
TGTGCCAGCTCACCACCTACTAGAACTGAAGCTTTCTTT
CASSPPTRTEAFF
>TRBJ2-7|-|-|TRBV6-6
TGTGCCAGCAGTTACGATTTAGCGTCTCTGCAGTACTTC
CASSYDLASLQYF
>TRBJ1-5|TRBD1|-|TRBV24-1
TGTGCCACCAGAGGGACAGGGGCGAATCAGCCCCAGCATTTT
CATRGTGANQPQHF
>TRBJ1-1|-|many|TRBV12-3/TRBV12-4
TGTGCCAGCACCCGTGTCACTGAAGCTTTCTTT
CASTRVTEAFF
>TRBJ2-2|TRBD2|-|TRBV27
TGTGCCAGCAGAGCCATTCGGGGGGTCGGGGAGCTGTTTTTT
CASRAIRGVGELFF
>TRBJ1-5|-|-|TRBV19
TGTGCCACTAATCGTGAGGGAAGATTTAGCAATCAGCCCCAGCATTTT
CATNREGRFSNQPQHF
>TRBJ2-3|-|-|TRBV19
TGTGCCAGTAGTGCGACCGGGACTACAGATACGCAGTATTTT
CASSATGTTDTQYF
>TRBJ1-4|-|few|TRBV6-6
TGTGCCAGCAGGAATGACCGCCTATTAAATGAAAAACTGTTTTTT
CASRNDRLLNEKLFF